The T cell receptor (beta chain) described here comes from a study of blood T cell repertoires in COVID-19. Study at large: Samples of COVID-19 (acute and convalescent) were obtained from the United States, Italy and Spain. The analysed material was cDNA or gDNA that came from T cells, B-cell-depleted T cells, or PBMCs.

Ages ranged from about 18 to 89 years, with residence in some 25 US areas. The V gene end was trimmed by 5 bases and the J gene end by 7 bases; junction bases not matched to a gene: 9. Germline CDR1 reads MNHEY; CDR2 reads SVGAGI. The CDR3 length is 14 residues. The assay was immunoSEQ multiplex PCR, and TCRdb's table has in-frame clones only and misses some. The table lists a few hundred thousand clones, 87% of them singletons. The genes are TRBV6-5 and TRBJ1-2; TRBD1 aligns across 8 bases. Sequencing was carried out using PBMCs or T cells enriched from blood (not recorded which). The receptor was isolated from a woman aged 25-40 years who had recovered from COVID-19. For the CDR3, the DNA is TGTGCCAGCAGTCCACCCCCAGGGGGCGGTGGCTACACCTTC. Translation: CASSPPPGGGGYTF.